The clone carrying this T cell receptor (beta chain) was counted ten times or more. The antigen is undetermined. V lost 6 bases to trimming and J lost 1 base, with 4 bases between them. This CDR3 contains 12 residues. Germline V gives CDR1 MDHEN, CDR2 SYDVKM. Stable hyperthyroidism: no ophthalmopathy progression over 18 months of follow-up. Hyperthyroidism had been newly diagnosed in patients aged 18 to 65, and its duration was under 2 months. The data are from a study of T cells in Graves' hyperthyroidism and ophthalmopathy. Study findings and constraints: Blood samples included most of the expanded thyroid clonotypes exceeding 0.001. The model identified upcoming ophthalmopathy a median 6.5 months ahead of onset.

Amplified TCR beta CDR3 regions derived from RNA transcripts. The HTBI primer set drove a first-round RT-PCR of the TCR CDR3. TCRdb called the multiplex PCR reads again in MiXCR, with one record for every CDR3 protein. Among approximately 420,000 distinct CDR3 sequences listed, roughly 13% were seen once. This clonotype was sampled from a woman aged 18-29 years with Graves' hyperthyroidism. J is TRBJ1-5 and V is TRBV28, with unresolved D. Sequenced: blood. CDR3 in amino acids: CASRDSNQPQHF. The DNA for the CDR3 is TGTGCCAGCAGGGACAGCAATCAGCCCCAGCATTTT.